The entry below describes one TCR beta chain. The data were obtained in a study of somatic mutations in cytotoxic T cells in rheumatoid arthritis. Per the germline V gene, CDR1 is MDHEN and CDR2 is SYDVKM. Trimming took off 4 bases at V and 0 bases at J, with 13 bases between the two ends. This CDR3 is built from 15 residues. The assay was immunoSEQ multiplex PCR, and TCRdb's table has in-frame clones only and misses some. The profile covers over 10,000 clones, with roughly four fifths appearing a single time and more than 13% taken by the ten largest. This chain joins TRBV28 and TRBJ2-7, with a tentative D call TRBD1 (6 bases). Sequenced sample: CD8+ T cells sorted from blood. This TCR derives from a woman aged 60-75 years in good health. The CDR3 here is CASSYGQPFSYEQYF. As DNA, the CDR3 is TGTGCCAGCAGTTATGGACAGCCCTTCTCCTACGAGCAGTACTTC.